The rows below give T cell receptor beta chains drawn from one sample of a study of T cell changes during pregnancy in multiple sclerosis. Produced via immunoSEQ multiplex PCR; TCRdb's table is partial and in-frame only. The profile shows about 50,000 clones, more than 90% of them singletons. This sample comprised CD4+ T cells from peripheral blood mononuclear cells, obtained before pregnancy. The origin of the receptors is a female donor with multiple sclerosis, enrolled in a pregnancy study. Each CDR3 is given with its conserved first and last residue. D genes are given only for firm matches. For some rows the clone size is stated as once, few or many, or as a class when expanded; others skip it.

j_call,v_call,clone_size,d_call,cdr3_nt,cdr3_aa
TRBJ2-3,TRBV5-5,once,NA,TGTGCCAGCAGGACAGTGGTTGCCACAGATACGCAGTATTTT,CASRTVVATDTQYF
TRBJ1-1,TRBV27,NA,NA,TGTGCCAGCAGTTTACCCCCCGGGTACGGGGACACTGAAGCTTTCTTT,CASSLPPGYGDTEAFF
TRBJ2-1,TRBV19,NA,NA,TGTGCCAGTAGTACCGGACTACACACCTACAATGAGCAGTTCTTC,CASSTGLHTYNEQFF
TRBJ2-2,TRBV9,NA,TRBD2,TGTGCCAGCAGCACCCGGAGCGGGGCAAGAAACACCGGGGAGCTGTTTTTT,CASSTRSGARNTGELFF
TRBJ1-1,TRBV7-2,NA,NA,TGTGCCAGCGACGCTTCTTCCCCGGGAAACACTGAAGCTTTCTTT,CASDASSPGNTEAFF
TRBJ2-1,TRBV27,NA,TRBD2,TGTGCCAGCCCATCGGAAAAGCGGGAGGAAGAATCCTACAATGAGCAGTTCTTC,CASPSEKREEESYNEQFF
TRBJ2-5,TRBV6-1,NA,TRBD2,TGTGCCAGCGGTGCGGGACTAGCGGGAGTAGAGACCCAGTACTTC,CASGAGLAGVETQYF
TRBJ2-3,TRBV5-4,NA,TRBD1,TGTGCCAGCAGCACCCGGGACAGGCCTAGCACAGATACGCAGTATTTT,CASSTRDRPSTDTQYF
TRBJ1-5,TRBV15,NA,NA,TGTGCCACCAGCAGAGATCGGCAGGTTCTCAATCAGCCCCAGCATTTT,CATSRDRQVLNQPQHF
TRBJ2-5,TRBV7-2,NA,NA,TGTGCCAGCAGCTTAACACCCCAAGAGACCCAGTACTTC,CASSLTPQETQYF
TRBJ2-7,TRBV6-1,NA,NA,TGTGCCAGCCACGACAGGCCTTCCTCCTACGAGCAGTACTTC,CASHDRPSSYEQYF
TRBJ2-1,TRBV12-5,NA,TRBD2,TGTGCTAGTGGTTTGGGACTAGCGGGTCGAGATGAGCAGTTCTTC,CASGLGLAGRDEQFF
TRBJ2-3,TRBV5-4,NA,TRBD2,TGTGCCAGCAGCTCGGGACTAGCGGGAGGGCCAGATACGCAGTATTTT,CASSSGLAGGPDTQYF
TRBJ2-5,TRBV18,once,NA,TGTGCCAGCTCCAACAAGGAGACCCAGTACTTC,CASSNKETQYF
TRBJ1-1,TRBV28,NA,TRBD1,TGTGCCAGCAGTGTCCTCAGGGGGCGCGAGAACACTGAAGCTTTCTTT,CASSVLRGRENTEAFF
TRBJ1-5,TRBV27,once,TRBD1,TGTGCCAGTAAGCAGGGGGTCAGGCAGCCCCAGCATTTT,CASKQGVRQPQHF
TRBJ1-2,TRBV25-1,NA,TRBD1,TGTGCCACCTTGGACAGGGGCTACACCTTC,CATLDRGYTF
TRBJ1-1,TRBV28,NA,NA,TGTGCCAGCAGTTTAGGGCCAGTCGAAGCTTTCTTT,CASSLGPVEAFF
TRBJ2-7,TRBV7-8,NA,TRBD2,TGTGCCAGCAGCTTAGATGGACAAGCGGGAGGGTCCTACGAGCAGTACTTC,CASSLDGQAGGSYEQYF
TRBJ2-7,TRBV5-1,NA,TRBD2,TGCGCCAGCAGCTTACGACTAGCGGGGGGCCACGAGCAGTACTTC,CASSLRLAGGHEQYF
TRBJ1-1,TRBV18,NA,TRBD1,TGTGCCAGCTCCCCCGGACAGGGTGGCACTGAAGCTTTCTTT,CASSPGQGGTEAFF
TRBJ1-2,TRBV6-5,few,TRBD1,TGTGCCAGCAGTTACCGGACAGGGAAACACTATGGCTACACCTTC,CASSYRTGKHYGYTF
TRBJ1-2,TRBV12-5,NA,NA,TGTGCTAGTGGTTTGGTACTCGGCAGGGGAAGAGGCTACACCTTC,CASGLVLGRGRGYTF
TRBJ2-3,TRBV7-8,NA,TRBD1,TGTGCCAGCAGCTTAATGAGAGGACAGGGACGAGATACGCAGTATTTT,CASSLMRGQGRDTQYF
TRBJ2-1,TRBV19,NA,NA,TGTGCCAGTAGTATGAAAGTCTCTTTGCGGCAGTTCTTC,CASSMKVSLRQFF
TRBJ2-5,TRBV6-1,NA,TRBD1,TGTGCCAGCAGTGAATCCCTCTGGACAGGTTCGGCGGTGTGGACCCAGTACTTC,CASSESLWTGSAVWTQYF
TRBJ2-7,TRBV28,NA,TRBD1,TGTGCCAGCACCCCAGGGACAGGGGCCTACGAGCAGTACTTC,CASTPGTGAYEQYF
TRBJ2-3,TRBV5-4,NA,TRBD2,TGTGCCAGCAGCCAAGGACTAGCAACGGATACGCAGTATTTT,CASSQGLATDTQYF
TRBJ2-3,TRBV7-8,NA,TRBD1,TGTGCCAGCAGCTTACGTACCGTATACTGGGACAGGGGCACAGATACGCAGTATTTT,CASSLRTVYWDRGTDTQYF
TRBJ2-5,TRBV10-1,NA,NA,TGCGCCAGCAGTGAACTAGGAAAAGAGACCCAGTACTTC,CASSELGKETQYF
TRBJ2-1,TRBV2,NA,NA,TGTGCCAGCAGACTAGTCAATGAGCAGTTCTTC,CASRLVNEQFF
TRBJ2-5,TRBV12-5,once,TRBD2,TGTGCTAGTGGAGGGACTAGCAAAGAGACCCAGTACTTC,CASGGTSKETQYF
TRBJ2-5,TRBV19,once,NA,TGTGCCAGTAACTCACAGGGTATCCAAGAGACCCAGTACTTC,CASNSQGIQETQYF
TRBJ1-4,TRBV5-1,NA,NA,TGCGCCAGCAGCTTTCAGGGATCCTTGGATGAAAAACTGTTTTTT,CASSFQGSLDEKLFF
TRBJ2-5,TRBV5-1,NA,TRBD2,TGCGCCAGCAGCTTGGTACTAGCGGCGCAAGAGACCCAGTACTTC,CASSLVLAAQETQYF
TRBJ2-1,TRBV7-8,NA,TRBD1,TGTGCCACCATCCGTGGGGACAGGGGTCGTGAGCAGTTCTTC,CATIRGDRGREQFF
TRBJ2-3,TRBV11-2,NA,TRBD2,TGTGCCAGCAGCCGGACTAGCGGGAGCCCCGCAGATACGCAGTATTTT,CASSRTSGSPADTQYF
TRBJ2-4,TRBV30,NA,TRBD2,TGTGCCGGAAAGACTAGCGGGAGGGCTCAGTACTTC,CAGKTSGRAQYF
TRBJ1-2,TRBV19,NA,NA,TGTGCCAGCAGGGACAACCTCTTATTCTATGGCTACACCTTC,CASRDNLLFYGYTF
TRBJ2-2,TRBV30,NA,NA,TGTGCCTGGAGGGCTAGAAGTACCGGGGAGCTGTTTTTT,CAWRARSTGELFF
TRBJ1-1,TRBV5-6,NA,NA,TGTGCCAGCAGCCCGGGGGGTTGGGGGGCGAACACTGAAGCTTTCTTT,CASSPGGWGANTEAFF
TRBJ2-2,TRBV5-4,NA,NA,TGTGCCAGCAGCTTGCAAGGGGCTTCGAACACCGGGGAGCTGTTTTTT,CASSLQGASNTGELFF
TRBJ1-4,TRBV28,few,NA,TGTGCCAGCAGTTTGACGCGGGGGCGGTTGGGTAATGAAAAACTGTTTTTT,CASSLTRGRLGNEKLFF